These 26 T cell receptor beta chains originate from one sample sequenced in a study of blood T cells in healthy people across ages. Primers used in a second PCR of about 6 to 11 cycles were a sample-barcoded 5' primer and a J-beta primer mix. Via MiXCR, TCRdb re-called the 5' RACE reads, giving one row per CDR3 protein. This table has around 710,000 distinct CDR3 sequences, more than 40% appearing once. The specimen was blood. Receptor source: a woman in her sixties or seventies in good health.

The chain has TRBV2 and TRBJ2-7, with D perhaps matching TRBD1 (5 bases). This CDR3 region has 16 residues. Trimming removed 5 bases at V and 0 bases at J, with 17 bases between. Per germline, CDR1 SNHLY and CDR2 FYNNEI. The CDR3 bases are TGTGCCAGCAGTCTCAACCCGCAGACAGCCTCCTACGAGCAGTACTTC. This codes for CASSLNPQTASYEQYF. The complete variable domain, with remaining parts taken from reference TRBV2 and TRBJ2-7, reads EPEVTQTPSHQVTQMGQEVILRCVPISNHLYFYWYRQILGQKVEFLVSFYNNEISEKSEIFDDQFSVERPDGSNFTLKIRSTKLEDSAMYFCASSLNPQTASYEQYFGPGTRLTVT.

The J gene is TRBJ1-2, the V gene TRBV29-1; TRBD1 agrees at 7 bases. The CDR3 is 15 residues long. J lost 4 bases, V lost 7 bases, and 15 bases had no gene match. The V gene's germline CDR1 is SQVTM and CDR2 ANQGSEA. The CDR3 bases are TGCAGCGCCCGCCCTACCCGGGACAGAGGCTATGGCTACACCTTC. Translated: CSARPTRDRGYGYTF.

This clonotype has just one count. The junction departs from the called germline gene at one end, perhaps through a read error. The V gene is TRBV6-2 or TRBV6-3, the J gene TRBJ2-3; D is possibly TRBD2 (6 bases). Germline CDR1 reads MNHEY; CDR2 reads SVGEGT. The length of the CDR3 is 15 residues. CDR3 amino acids: CASSPRSTGVDAQYF. The DNA of the CDR3 is TGTGCCAGCAGCCCACGGTCAACGGGAGTAGATGCGCAGTATTTT.

This clonotype was detected a few times. The genes are TRBV6-5 and TRBJ2-3; 7 bases are shared with TRBD2. This CDR3 region has 14 residues. The J segment lost 3 bases and the V segment lost 11 bases, leaving 11 bases of the junction unmatched. The germline CDR1 and CDR2 sequences are MNHEY and SVGAGI. The CDR3 sequence: CAVGDNGRTDTQYF. CDR3 sequence (DNA): TGTGCCGTTGGCGACAACGGGAGGACAGATACGCAGTATTTT.

Here the CDR3 reads CASSLGLAGGTSSYNEQFF. The CDR3 bases are TGCGCCAGCAGCTTGGGACTAGCGGGGGGGACGAGCTCCTACAATGAGCAGTTCTTC. The chain is built from TRBV5-1 and TRBJ2-1; 14 bases match TRBD2. From germline, CDR1 is SGHRS and CDR2 YFSETQ. V lost 0 bases to trimming and J lost 0 bases; unmatched junction nucleotides: 5. This CDR3 is built from 19 residues.

The gene calls are TRBV7-2 and TRBJ2-1; 7 bases line up with TRBD2. Germline CDR1 SGHTA, CDR2 FQGNSA. This CDR3 region has 15 residues. V shed 6 bases, J shed 7 bases, and the junction held 12 bases outside the gene matches. This chain's CDR3 is CASSLAAPTGNEQFF. The CDR3 bases are TGTGCCAGCAGTCTAGCGGCCCCTACGGGGAATGAGCAGTTCTTC. The full variable domain, its missing parts supplied by reference TRBV7-2 and TRBJ2-1, is GAGVSQSPSNKVTEKGKDVELRCDPISGHTALYWYRQSLGQGLEFLIYFQGNSAPDKSGLPSDRFSAERTGGSVSTLTIQRTQQEDSAVYLCASSLAAPTGNEQFFGPGTRLTVL.

The chain links TRBV29-1 to TRBJ2-3; possibly TRBD1 or TRBD2 for D (6 bases each). Trimming took off 4 bases at V and 6 bases at J, with 17 bases between the two ends. There are 14 residues in the CDR3. CDR1 and CDR2 from the germline V gene are SQVTM and ANQGSEA. In DNA, the CDR3 is TGCAGCGTTGCGATTTCGGGGGCGGATGATACGCAGTATTTT. It encodes CSVAISGADDTQYF.

This clonotype has just a few counts. V gene TRBV18 combines with J gene TRBJ1-1, with D possibly being TRBD1 (5 bases). The ends were cut back, 6 bases at V and 0 bases at J, with 11 bases in the middle. Per the germline V gene, CDR1 is KGHSH and CDR2 is LQKENI. The CDR3 totals 14 residues. CDR3 amino acids: CASSSAGMNTEAFF. The CDR3 DNA reads TGTGCCAGCTCCTCTGCAGGGATGAACACTGAAGCTTTCTTT.

The CDR3 reads CAIRYGQKETQYF. CDR3 DNA sequence: TGTGCCATCAGATATGGACAGAAAGAGACCCAGTACTTC. The gene calls are TRBV10-3 and TRBJ2-5, with a weak D call TRBD1 (6 bases). V was clipped by 6 bases and J by 3 bases, with 11 bases between them. CDR3 length: 13 amino acids. Germline CDR1 reads ENHRY; CDR2 reads SYGVKD.

The CDR3: CASSLSQAGGLRNEQYF. As DNA, the CDR3 is TGCGCCAGCAGCTTGTCCCAAGCGGGGGGTCTGCGTAATGAGCAGTACTTC. The gene calls are TRBV5-1 and TRBJ2-5; 9 bases fit TRBD2. The V segment lost 1 base and the J segment 11 bases; nucleotides outside the gene matches: 18. The germline CDR1 and CDR2 sequences are SGHRS and YFSETQ. The CDR3 is 17 amino acids.

The genes are TRBV18 and TRBJ2-3, with TRBD1 matching 10 bases. There are 16 residues in the CDR3. Germline V lookup: CDR1 KGHSH, CDR2 LQKENI. J lost 4 bases, V lost 2 bases, and 6 bases had no gene match. CDR3 DNA: TGTGCCAGCTCACCATTCGTCGGACAGGGGGCAGATACGCAGTATTTT. Amino acids: CASSPFVGQGADTQYF.

This CDR3 reads CASSTGTSRSYEQYF. The DNA for the CDR3 is TGTGCCAGCAGCACCGGGACCTCCAGATCCTACGAGCAGTACTTC. This sequence joins TRBV28 and TRBJ2-7; D is perhaps TRBD1 or TRBD2 (5 bases each). The length of the CDR3 is 15 residues. Trimming removed 6 bases at V and 1 base at J, with 16 bases between. Germline CDR1 MDHEN, CDR2 SYDVKM.

The V call is TRBV2, the J call TRBJ1-1; 8 bases line up with TRBD1. CDR1 and CDR2 (germline): SNHLY, FYNNEI. After removal of 4 bases from V and 1 base from J, the junction contained 5 bases not matched to a gene. The CDR3 runs to 15 residues. CDR3 loop: CASSGQGNRNTEAFF. The CDR3 DNA reads as TGTGCCAGCAGTGGACAGGGGAATAGGAACACTGAAGCTTTCTTT.

The chain joins TRBV29-1 to TRBJ2-3; D unresolved. Trimming cost V 5 bases and J 5 bases, with 14 bases left between them. This CDR3 has 13 residues. Germline CDR1 and CDR2: SQVTM and ANQGSEA. The CDR3 sequence: CSVRSSAGDTQYF. In nucleotides, the CDR3 is TGCAGCGTTCGGAGTTCCGCAGGAGATACGCAGTATTTT.

The chain has TRBV11-2 and TRBJ2-1, with 12 bases lining up with TRBD2. The CDR3 loop spans 16 amino acids. V was pared by 7 bases and J by 1 base, with 5 bases of the junction left unmatched. The germline V gene has CDR1 SGHAT and CDR2 FQNNGV. CDR3 bases: TGTGCCAGCAACCTAGCGGGAGGGACGTCCTACAATGAGCAGTTCTTC. As protein: CASNLAGGTSYNEQFF. Combining the CDR3 with reference TRBV11-2 and TRBJ2-1 gives the whole variable domain EAGVAQSPRYKIIEKRQSVAFWCNPISGHATLYWYQQILGQGPKLLIQFQNNGVVDDSQLPKDRFSAERLKGVDSTLKIQPAKLEDSAVYLCASNLAGGTSYNEQFFGPGTRLTVL.

About this clonotype: This may arise from a read error, as a much more abundant clone is one base away. The chain couples TRBV5-1 to TRBJ2-5, with TRBD1 as a possible D gene (6 bases). Germline V lookup: CDR1 SGHRS, CDR2 YFSETQ. The CDR3 totals 14 residues. Trimming removed 5 bases at V and 0 bases at J, with 11 bases between. The CDR3 DNA reads TGCGCCAGCAGTGACGGACAGAACCAAGAGACCCAGTACTTC. It encodes CASSDGQNQETQYF.

This clonotype was seen a handful of times. The J gene is TRBJ2-7, the V gene TRBV7-2; D call uncertain. This CDR3 comprises 13 residues. CDR1 and CDR2 from the germline V gene are SGHTA and FQGNSA. Trimming took off 5 bases at V and 4 bases at J, with 12 bases between the two ends. The CDR3: CASSPRAFYEQYF. The CDR3 region has the DNA TGTGCCAGCAGCCCCCGGGCTTTTTACGAGCAGTACTTC.

The CDR3 bases are TGTGCCACCAGCAGAGCTGAGGGAGGTGGCAACAATGAGCAGTTCTTC. Residues: CATSRAEGGGNNEQFF. The chain is built from TRBV15 and TRBJ2-1; perhaps TRBD2 as D (6 bases). The CDR3 contains 16 residues. Trimming removed 1 base at V and 5 bases at J, with 15 bases between. CDR1 is LNHNV and CDR2 is YYDKDF in the germline V gene (reference sequence).

The genes are TRBV5-1 and TRBJ1-1; the D is unclear. The CDR3 length is 15 residues. The germline V gene encodes CDR1 SGHRS and CDR2 YFSETQ. Trimming stripped 0 bases from V and 1 base from J, with 10 bases between. CDR3 in DNA: TGCGCCAGCAGCTTGGCCTCTGTCAGGAACACTGAAGCTTTCTTT. Encoded protein: CASSLASVRNTEAFF.

This clonotype turned up a few times. This rearrangement joins TRBV3-1 to TRBJ2-5; 10 bases are shared with TRBD2. V shed 1 base and J 7 bases; nucleotides not matched to a gene: 3. The CDR3 contains 14 residues. Germline loops: CDR1 LGHDT, CDR2 YNNKEL (reference sequence). CDR3 nucleotide sequence: TGTGCCAGCAGCCAAGTGAGGACTAGCGGGACCCAGTACTTC. Its protein product is CASSQVRTSGTQYF.

The chain carries TRBV20-1 and TRBJ1-5; 9 positions match TRBD1. The CDR3 is made up of 17 amino acids. Looked up from germline, CDR1 is DFQATT and CDR2 is SNEGSKA (reference sequence). With V trimmed by 0 bases and J by 5 bases, 11 bases remained unmatched. The CDR3 bases are TGCAGTGCTAGAGATGGACAGGGGAGGATCCGCGATCAGCCCCAGCATTTT. This encodes CSARDGQGRIRDQPQHF.

Notes on this clonotype: This clone may be a read error of a much larger clone one base away. The chain is built from TRBV5-1 and TRBJ2-1; D gene ambiguous. This CDR3 has 16 residues. Trimming pared 0 bases from V and 7 bases from J, leaving 17 bases between. Germline assignment: CDR1 SGHRS and CDR2 YFSETQ. CDR3 bases: TGCGCCAGCAGCTTGGATCTGGTCCTTATGGGGAATGAGCAGTTCTTC. Its translation: CASSLDLVLMGNEQFF.

A few counts support this clonotype. The V and J genes are TRBV6-6 and TRBJ1-5; D is unresolved. Germline assignment: CDR1 MNHNY and CDR2 SVGAGI (reference sequence). The V end was cut by 2 bases, the J end by 3 bases, with 2 bases between. The CDR3 sequence is 12 residues long. In DNA, the CDR3 is TGTGCCAGCAGTTACACCAATCAGCCCCAGCATTTT. Protein sequence: CASSYTNQPQHF.

Comment on this clonotype: The junction and the germline gene differ at one end; a read error may be behind it. This sequence joins TRBV6-1 and TRBJ2-4; the match to TRBD2 covers 11 bases. This CDR3 is built from 14 residues. Germline CDR1 is MNHNS and CDR2 is SASEGT. CDR3 nucleotide sequence: TGTACCAGCAGAGGGACTAGCGGAGAAAACATTCAGTACTTC. Translating it yields CTSRGTSGENIQYF.

This clonotype has a handful of counts. The chain couples TRBV29-1 to TRBJ1-2; D is unclear. The CDR3 extends over 11 amino acids. Germline V gives CDR1 SQVTM, CDR2 ANQGSEA. In DNA form, the CDR3 reads TGCAGTGATGGTAACGGCTATGGCTACACCTTC. Residues: CSDGNGYGYTF. The complete variable domain, with remaining parts taken from reference TRBV29-1 and TRBJ1-2, reads SAVISQKPSRDICQRGTSLTIQCQVDSQVTMMFWYRQQPGQSLTLIATANQGSEATYESGFVIDKFPISRPNLTFSTLTVSNMSPEDSSIYLCSDGNGYGYTFGSGTRLTVV.

The V call is TRBV20-1, the J call TRBJ2-1; D gene uncertain. The assigned J gene may be wrong: the sequence end matches TRBJ2-7 better. CDR1 is DFQATT, CDR2 SNEGSKA, per germline (reference sequence). The CDR3 totals 17 residues. The CDR3 loop reads CSARDRASPRLNNEQYF. The CDR3 bases are TGCAGTGCTAGAGATCGGGCGAGTCCTCGCCTAAACAATGAGCAGTACTTC.